The T cell receptor beta chain described here comes from a study of T cell repertoires in ileal Crohn's disease. TCRB immunosequencing input was five hundred nanograms of biopsy DNA per sample. The assay was immunoSEQ multiplex PCR, and TCRdb's table has in-frame clones only and misses some. The top ten clones hold about a tenth of a sample with about 12,000 clones, 82% of them seen once. Noted time point: neoterminal ileum biopsy at postoperative endoscopy, about 6 months after surgery. Eligibility required adulthood, ileal or ileocolonic Crohn's disease and indicated ileocolonic resection. Points from the study as a whole: Active smokers at surgery had more clonal expansions than non-smokers.

Trimming cost V 4 bases and J 4 bases; bases outside gene matches: 10. This CDR3 region has 17 residues. Per the germline V gene, CDR1 is SGHVS and CDR2 is FQNEAQ. As regards this clone: Antigen specificity is unknown.

The specimen sequenced was ileal tissue. V gene TRBV7-8 combines with J gene TRBJ2-3, with 11 nucleotides matching TRBD2. This receptor was taken from an adult with Crohn's disease. For the CDR3, the DNA is TGTGCCAGCAGCTCCCCTCACCAACTAGCGGGAGCAGATACGCAGTATTTT. This codes for CASSSPHQLAGADTQYF.